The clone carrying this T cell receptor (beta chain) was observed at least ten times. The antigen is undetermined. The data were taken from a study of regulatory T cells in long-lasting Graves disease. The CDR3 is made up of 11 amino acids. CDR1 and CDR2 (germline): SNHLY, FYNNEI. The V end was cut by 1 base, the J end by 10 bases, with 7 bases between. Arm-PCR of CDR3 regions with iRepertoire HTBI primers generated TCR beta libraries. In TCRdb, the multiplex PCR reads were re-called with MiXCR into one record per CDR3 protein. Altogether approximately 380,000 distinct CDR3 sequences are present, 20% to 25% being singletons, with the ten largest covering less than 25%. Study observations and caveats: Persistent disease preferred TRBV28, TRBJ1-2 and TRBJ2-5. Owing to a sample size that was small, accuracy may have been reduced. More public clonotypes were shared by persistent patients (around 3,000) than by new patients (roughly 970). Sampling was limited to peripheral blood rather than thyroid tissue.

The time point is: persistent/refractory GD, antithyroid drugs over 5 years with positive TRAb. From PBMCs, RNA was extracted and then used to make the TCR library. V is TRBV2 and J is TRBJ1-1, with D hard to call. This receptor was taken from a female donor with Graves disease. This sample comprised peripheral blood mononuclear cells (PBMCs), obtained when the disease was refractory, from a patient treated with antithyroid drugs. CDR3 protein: CASSEVVGAFF. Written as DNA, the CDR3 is TGTGCCAGCAGTGAAGTTGTGGGAGCTTTCTTT. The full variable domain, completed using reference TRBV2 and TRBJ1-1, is EPEVTQTPSHQVTQMGQEVILRCVPISNHLYFYWYRQILGQKVEFLVSFYNNEISEKSEIFDDQFSVERPDGSNFTLKIRSTKLEDSAMYFCASSEVVGAFFGQGTRLTVV.